Given below is one TCR beta chain in context. Its antigen is not known. The sample belongs to a study of T cell responses to AZD1222 COVID-19 vaccine. Study background: Second-dose schedules of about 4 or about 12 weeks were combined. Study results and limitations: Mostly white British, mostly female donors; authors suggested clonal diversity may be underestimated. Two AZD1222 doses significantly raised spike-specific TCR breadth and depth over controls. Baseline seropositivity characterized only a handful of AZD1222 recipients.

Only in-frame clones appear in the TCRdb table, and some are missing; sequencing was by immunoSEQ multiplex PCR. In the table there are about 120,000 clones, 75% to 95% of which are singletons. This clonotype was obtained from an adult in good health. The specimen was peripheral blood, collected on day 0 of AZD1222 vaccination.

In nucleotides, the CDR3 is TGTGCCAGCAGACCAACTACGGGACGCTTGGAGACCCAGTACTTC. Residues: CASRPTTGRLETQYF. V and J are TRBV11-2 and TRBJ2-5; D may be TRBD1 or TRBD2 (5 bases each). Trimming shortened V by 6 bases and J by 5 bases, and 19 bases separated the two germline ends. CDR1 and CDR2 (germline): SGHAT, FQNNGV. The CDR3 loop spans 15 amino acids.